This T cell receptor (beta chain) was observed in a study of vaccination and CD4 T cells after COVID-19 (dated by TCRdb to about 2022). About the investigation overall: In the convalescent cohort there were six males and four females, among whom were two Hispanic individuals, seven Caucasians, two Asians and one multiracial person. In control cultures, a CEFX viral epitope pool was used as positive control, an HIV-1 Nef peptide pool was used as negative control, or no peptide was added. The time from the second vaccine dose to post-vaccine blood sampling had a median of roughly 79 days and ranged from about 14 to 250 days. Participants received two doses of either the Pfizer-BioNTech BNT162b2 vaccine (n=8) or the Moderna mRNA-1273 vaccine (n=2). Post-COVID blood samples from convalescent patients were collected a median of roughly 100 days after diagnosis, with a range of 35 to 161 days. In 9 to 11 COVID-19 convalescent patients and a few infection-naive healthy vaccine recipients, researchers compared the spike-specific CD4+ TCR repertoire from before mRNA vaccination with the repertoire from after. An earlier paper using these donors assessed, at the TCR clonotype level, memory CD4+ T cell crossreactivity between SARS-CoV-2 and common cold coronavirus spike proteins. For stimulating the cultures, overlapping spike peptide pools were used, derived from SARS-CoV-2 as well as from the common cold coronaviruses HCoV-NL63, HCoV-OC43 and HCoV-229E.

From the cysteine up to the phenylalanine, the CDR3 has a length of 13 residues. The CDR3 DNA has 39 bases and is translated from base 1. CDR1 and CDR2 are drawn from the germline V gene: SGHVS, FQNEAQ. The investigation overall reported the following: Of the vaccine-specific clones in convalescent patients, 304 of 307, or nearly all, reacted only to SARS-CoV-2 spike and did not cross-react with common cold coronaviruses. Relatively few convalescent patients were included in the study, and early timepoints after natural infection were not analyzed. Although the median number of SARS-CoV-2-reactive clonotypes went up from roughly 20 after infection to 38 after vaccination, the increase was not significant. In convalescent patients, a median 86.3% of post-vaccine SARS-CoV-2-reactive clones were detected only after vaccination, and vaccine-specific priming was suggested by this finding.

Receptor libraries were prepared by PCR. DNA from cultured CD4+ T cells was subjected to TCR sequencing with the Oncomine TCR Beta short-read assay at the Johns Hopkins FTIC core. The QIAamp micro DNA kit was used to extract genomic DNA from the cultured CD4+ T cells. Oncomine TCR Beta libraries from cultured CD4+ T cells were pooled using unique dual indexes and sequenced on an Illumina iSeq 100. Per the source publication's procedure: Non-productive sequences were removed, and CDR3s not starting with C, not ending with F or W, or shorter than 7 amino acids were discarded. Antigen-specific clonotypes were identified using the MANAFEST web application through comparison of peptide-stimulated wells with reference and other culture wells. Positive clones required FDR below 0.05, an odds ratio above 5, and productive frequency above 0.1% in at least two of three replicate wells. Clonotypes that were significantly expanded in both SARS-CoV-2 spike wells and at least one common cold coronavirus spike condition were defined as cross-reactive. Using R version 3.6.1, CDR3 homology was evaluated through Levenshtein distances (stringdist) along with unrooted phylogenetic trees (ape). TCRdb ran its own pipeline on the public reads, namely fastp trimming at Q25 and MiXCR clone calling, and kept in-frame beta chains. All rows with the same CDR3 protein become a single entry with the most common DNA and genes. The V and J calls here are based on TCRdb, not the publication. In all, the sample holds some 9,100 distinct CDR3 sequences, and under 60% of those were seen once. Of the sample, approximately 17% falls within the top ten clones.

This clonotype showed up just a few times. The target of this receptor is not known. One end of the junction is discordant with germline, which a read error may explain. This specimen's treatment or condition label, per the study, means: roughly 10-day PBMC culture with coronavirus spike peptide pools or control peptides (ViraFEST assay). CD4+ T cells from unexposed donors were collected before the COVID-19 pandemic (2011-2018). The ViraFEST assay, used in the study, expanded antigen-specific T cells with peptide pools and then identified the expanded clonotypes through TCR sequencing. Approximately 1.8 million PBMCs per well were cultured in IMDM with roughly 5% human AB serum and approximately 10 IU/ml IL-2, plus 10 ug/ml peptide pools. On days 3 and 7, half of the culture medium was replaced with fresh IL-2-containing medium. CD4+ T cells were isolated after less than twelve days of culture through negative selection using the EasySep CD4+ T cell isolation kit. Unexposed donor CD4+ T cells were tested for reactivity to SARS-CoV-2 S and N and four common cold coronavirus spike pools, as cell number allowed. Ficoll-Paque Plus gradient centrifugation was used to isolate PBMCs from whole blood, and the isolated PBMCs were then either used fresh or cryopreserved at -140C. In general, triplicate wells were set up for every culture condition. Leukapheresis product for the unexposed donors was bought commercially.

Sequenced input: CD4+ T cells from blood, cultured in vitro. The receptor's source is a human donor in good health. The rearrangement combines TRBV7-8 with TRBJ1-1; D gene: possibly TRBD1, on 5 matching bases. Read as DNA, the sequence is TGTGCCAGCAGCTTAGCGGGGGACCCCATGAACTATTTT. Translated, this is CASSLAGDPMNYF.